The rows below give T cell receptor beta chains drawn from one sample of a study of blood T cells in healthy people across ages. In TCRdb, the 5' RACE reads were re-called with MiXCR into one record per CDR3 protein. This table has around 1,800,000 distinct CDR3 sequences, roughly two fifths appearing once. Sequences were obtained from blood. The receptors were sampled from a human donor in good health. Each CDR3 is given with its conserved first and last residue. D genes are given only for firm matches. Where a row states a size, it is once, few, many or the class of an expanded clone; other rows omit it.

V	length	D	J	size	CDR3	DNA
TRBV3-1	16	TRBD2	TRBJ2-5	.	CASSQVAGLPGETQYF	TGTGCCAGCAGCCAAGTAGCGGGGCTACCCGGGGAGACCCAGTACTTC
TRBV20-1	15	.	TRBJ2-7	.	CSARDLGFLRYEQYF	TGCAGTGCTAGAGATCTAGGGTTCTTGAGGTACGAGCAGTACTTC
TRBV6-6	10	.	TRBJ1-1	few	CASSYSEAFF	TGTGCCAGCAGTTACTCTGAAGCTTTCTTT
TRBV4-1	13	.	TRBJ1-2	few	CASRSTVYYGYTF	TGCGCCAGCAGATCGACAGTGTACTATGGCTACACCTTC
TRBV24-1	15	.	TRBJ2-1	few	CATSENRDFYNEQFF	TGTGCCACCAGTGAAAACCGGGACTTCTACAATGAGCAGTTCTTC
TRBV29-1	11	.	TRBJ1-2	.	CSVEYKAPGTF	TGCAGCGTCGAATACAAGGCCCCAGGAACCTTC
TRBV29-1	14	.	TRBJ1-4	few	CSVEEIATNEKLFF	TGCAGCGTTGAGGAGATAGCAACTAATGAAAAACTGTTTTTT
TRBV27	19	TRBD2	TRBJ2-4	.	CASSPRLQPGLAGENIQYF	TGTGCCAGCAGTCCAAGGCTCCAACCGGGACTAGCGGGGGAAAACATTCAGTACTTC
TRBV7-7	13	TRBD1	TRBJ2-5	few	CASSNDRVETQYF	TGTGCTAGCAGTAACGACAGGGTAGAGACCCAGTACTTC
TRBV7-2	12	.	TRBJ1-2	.	CASTTTGPGYTF	TGTGCCAGCACCACTACAGGGCCCGGCTACACCTTC
TRBV12-3/TRBV12-4	12	.	TRBJ2-2	.	CASNLGAGELFF	TGTGCCAGCAACCTGGGGGCCGGGGAGCTGTTTTTT
TRBV12-3/TRBV12-4	13	TRBD2	TRBJ2-5	.	CASRRGAKETQYF	TGTGCCAGCAGGCGGGGGGCGAAAGAGACCCAGTACTTC
TRBV4-1	15	.	TRBJ2-7	many	CASSQDLNRVYEQYF	TGCGCCAGCAGCCAAGATCTGAACAGGGTCTACGAGCAGTACTTC
TRBV7-9	13	.	TRBJ1-5	few	CASSLVEGSPQHF	TGTGCCAGCAGCTTAGTTGAGGGTTCGCCCCAGCATTTT
TRBV5-4	13	.	TRBJ1-2	once	CASAIGGAGGYTF	TGTGCCAGCGCGATTGGGGGGGCGGGAGGCTACACCTTC
TRBV7-9	12	.	TRBJ2-7	few	CASSLVMSGQYF	TGTGCCAGCAGCTTAGTTATGTCCGGGCAGTACTTC
TRBV4-1	13	.	TRBJ1-5	.	CASEKGGNQPQHF	TGCGCCAGCGAAAAGGGGGGCAATCAGCCCCAGCATTTT
TRBV6-1	17	TRBD1	TRBJ2-1	.	CASSPGGGDRGRHEQFF	TGTGCCAGCAGCCCTGGGGGTGGAGACAGGGGACGACATGAGCAGTTCTTC
TRBV11-2	12	.	TRBJ1-2	few	CASSLETIGYTF	TGTGCCAGCAGCTTAGAGACCATCGGCTACACCTTC
TRBV15	13	.	TRBJ1-6	.	CATSSVLTGPLHF	TGTGCCACCAGCAGTGTCCTCACGGGACCCCTCCACTTT
TRBV6-1	15	.	TRBJ2-7	few	CASSAGLLTSYEQYF	TGTGCCAGCAGTGCCGGACTACTTACTTCCTACGAGCAGTACTTC
TRBV20-1	13	.	TRBJ2-5	few	CSARPGTKETQYF	TGCAGTGCTAGGCCCGGGACAAAAGAGACCCAGTACTTC
TRBV4-3	15	TRBD2	TRBJ2-1	.	CASSQETSGGVGQFF	TGCGCCAGCAGCCAAGAGACTAGCGGGGGGGTGGGGCAGTTCTTC
TRBV9	13	TRBD1	TRBJ2-1	.	CASSVTGMGEQFF	TGTGCCAGCAGCGTGACAGGGATGGGTGAGCAGTTCTTC
TRBV6-5	15	.	TRBJ2-3	many	CASSYSRGYTDTQYF	TGTGCCAGCAGTTACTCGCGGGGCTACACAGATACGCAGTATTTT
TRBV7-2	14	.	TRBJ1-1	few	CASSRLPGNTEAFF	TGTGCCAGCAGCCGCCTCCCAGGGAACACTGAAGCTTTCTTT
TRBV6-5	11	.	TRBJ2-3	.	CASRREDTQYF	TGTGCCAGTCGCAGGGAGGATACGCAGTATTTT
TRBV6-2/TRBV6-3	13	.	TRBJ2-1	.	CASTYRSYNEQFF	TGTGCCAGCACCTACAGGAGCTACAATGAGCAGTTCTTC
TRBV6-1	17	TRBD2	TRBJ2-7	few	CASSLHKPGLAEYEQYF	TGTGCCAGCAGTCTCCACAAACCGGGACTAGCGGAATACGAGCAGTACTTC
TRBV7-2	15	.	TRBJ1-5	.	CASSLGGGWGQPQHF	TGTGCCAGCAGCTTAGGAGGGGGGTGGGGTCAGCCCCAGCATTTT
TRBV24-1	14	.	TRBJ2-6	.	CAAGTYSGANVLTF	TGTGCCGCCGGGACTTACTCTGGGGCCAACGTCCTGACTTTC
TRBV29-1	14	TRBD1	TRBJ1-2	.	CNVRDRVRIYGYTF	TGCAACGTTAGGGACAGGGTACGAATCTATGGCTACACCTTC
TRBV27	13	TRBD1	TRBJ2-7	.	CASSGQTDYEQYF	TGTGCCAGCTCGGGACAGACTGACTACGAGCAGTACTTC
TRBV20-1	15	.	TRBJ2-7	.	CSASDARRSSYEQYF	TGCAGTGCTAGCGACGCACGGAGGAGCTCCTACGAGCAGTACTTC
TRBV29-1	12	TRBD2	TRBJ2-7	.	CSGGTSGYEQYF	TGCAGCGGCGGGACTAGCGGGTACGAGCAGTACTTC
TRBV12-3/TRBV12-4	12	TRBD1	TRBJ2-2	.	CARGDSTGELFF	TGTGCCAGAGGGGACAGCACCGGGGAGCTGTTTTTT
TRBV7-2	17	TRBD2	TRBJ2-3	.	CASSLTYSGGAKDTQYF	TGCGCCAGCAGCCTAACCTATAGCGGGGGGGCGAAAGATACGCAGTATTTT
TRBV20-1	13	TRBD2	TRBJ2-7	few	CSASSGGAGEQYF	TGCAGTGCTAGTAGCGGGGGTGCGGGAGAGCAGTACTTC
TRBV5-6	13	.	TRBJ2-1	.	CASSLGFENEQFF	TGTGCCAGCAGCCTAGGATTCGAGAATGAGCAGTTCTTC
TRBV29-1	11	.	TRBJ1-2	few	CSVGPRGGYTF	TGCAGCGTTGGACCCCGAGGTGGCTACACCTTC
TRBV4-1	13	.	TRBJ2-7	few	CASREQATYEQYF	TGCGCCAGCAGGGAGCAGGCTACCTACGAGCAGTACTTC
TRBV2	15	TRBD1	TRBJ1-3	few	CASSRDRSSGNTIYF	TGTGCCAGCAGCCGGGACAGATCCTCTGGAAACACCATATATTTT
TRBV5-1	15	.	TRBJ1-1	.	CASSPSPDSNTEAFF	TGCGCCAGCAGCCCCTCGCCCGACTCGAACACTGAAGCTTTCTTT
TRBV28	14	.	TRBJ1-2	.	CASSLGVSRYGYTF	TGTGCCAGCAGTTTAGGCGTCAGTCGGTATGGCTACACCTTC
TRBV6-6	15	.	TRBJ2-5	few	CASSSSGAPQRTQYF	.
TRBV12-3/TRBV12-4	17	.	TRBJ1-5	many	CASSLASWTYSNQPQHF	TGTGCCAGCAGTTTAGCCTCGTGGACTTATAGCAATCAGCCCCAGCATTTT
TRBV11-3	14	TRBD1	TRBJ1-4	.	CASSFGQGTEKLFF	TGTGCCAGCAGCTTCGGACAGGGCACTGAAAAACTGTTTTTT
TRBV4-1	13	.	TRBJ2-5	.	CASSRVIQETQYF	TGCGCCAGCAGCCGGGTGATCCAAGAGACCCAGTACTTC
TRBV4-1	16	.	TRBJ2-5	.	CASSQGRRATKRPQYF	TGCGCCAGCAGCCAAGGCCGAAGGGCCACCAAGAGACCCCAGTACTTC
TRBV11-1	16	.	TRBJ2-7	.	CASSHTEGQQTYEQYF	TGTGCCAGCAGCCACACCGAAGGACAGCAAACCTACGAGCAGTACTTC
TRBV4-1	18	TRBD2	TRBJ2-7	.	CASSLLAASGGDPYEQYF	TGCGCCAGCAGCCTCCTCGCGGCCAGCGGGGGGGATCCCTACGAGCAGTACTTC
TRBV20-1	15	.	TRBJ1-3	few	CSARDLRGAGNTIYF	TGCAGTGCTAGAGATCTCAGGGGAGCTGGAAACACCATATATTTT
TRBV7-9	12	.	TRBJ2-3	.	CASSLVEAVQYF	TGTGCCAGCAGCCTCGTGGAGGCCGTGCAGTATTTT
TRBV12-3/TRBV12-4	12	.	TRBJ1-1	.	CASSRTGFEAFF	TGTGCCAGCAGCCGAACAGGGTTTGAAGCTTTCTTT
TRBV7-9	15	.	TRBJ2-3	.	CACSLVATSTDTQYF	TGTGCCTGCAGCTTGGTAGCGACTAGCACAGATACGCAGTATTTT
TRBV12-3/TRBV12-4	14	.	TRBJ2-3	.	CASSFAGPTDAQYF	TGTGCCAGCAGTTTTGCGGGACCAACAGATGCGCAGTATTTT
TRBV20-1	13	TRBD2	TRBJ2-4	few	CSARAGELNIQYF	TGCAGTGCTAGGGCGGGAGAGCTCAACATTCAGTACTTC
TRBV5-1	15	.	TRBJ1-2	few	CASSLEPTANYGYTF	TGCGCCAGCAGCTTGGAGCCGACGGCTAACTATGGCTACACCTTC
TRBV7-8	17	TRBD1	TRBJ1-6	.	CASSLGMGGQRNSPLHF	TGTGCCAGCAGCTTAGGGATGGGGGGACAGAGAAATTCACCCCTCCACTTT
TRBV6-2/TRBV6-3	16	.	TRBJ2-6	many	CASSFVRTPGANVLTF	TGTGCCAGCAGTTTTGTGAGGACTCCTGGGGCCAACGTCCTGACTTTC